This passage covers 3 T cell receptor beta chains from one sample sequenced in a study of CD8 T cells in ankylosing spondylitis. The study's findings and limits: Seven to nine highly homologous variants formed a TCR beta motif that appeared characteristic of ankylosing spondylitis blood.

TCRdb called the 5' RACE reads again in MiXCR, with one record for every CDR3 protein. In the table there are 670,000 or so distinct CDR3 sequences, around 20% of which are singletons. Their antigens are not known. Sequenced: blood, either unsorted or a sorted T cell fraction (not recorded which). The receptors come from a male donor with ankylosing spondylitis.

The J gene is TRBJ1-2, the V gene TRBV5-1; D gene uncertain. V was shortened by 4 bases and J by 10 bases, with 17 bases between the two germline ends. Looked up from germline, CDR1 is SGHRS and CDR2 is YFSETQ. This CDR3 has 13 amino acids. CDR3 sequence (DNA): TGCGCCAGCAGCCCAGGTTCTACCCTAGACTACACCTTC. It specifies CASSPGSTLDYTF. The entire variable domain, with the rest obtained from reference TRBV5-1 and TRBJ1-2, is as follows: KAGVTQTPRYLIKTRGQQVTLSCSPISGHRSVSWYQQTPGQGLQFLFEYFSETQRNKGNFPGRFSGRQFSNSRSEMNVSTLELGDSALYLCASSPGSTLDYTFGSGTRLTVV.

This clonotype was observed many times. The chain is built from TRBV5-6 and TRBJ2-3, with unresolved D. This CDR3 is built from 16 residues. CDR1 and CDR2 (germline): SGHDT, YYEEEE. V dropped 4 bases and J dropped 0 bases, with 15 bases sitting between them. The CDR3 nucleotides are TGTGCCAGCAGCCATACTATAGCTTCAAGCACAGATACGCAGTATTTT. It yields the protein CASSHTIASSTDTQYF.

This clonotype was seen a handful of times. The V and J genes are TRBV30 and TRBJ1-6; D is ambiguous. The CDR3 runs to 16 residues. Germline values: CDR1 GTSNPN, CDR2 SVGIG (reference sequence). Trimming cost V 0 bases and J 0 bases, with 9 bases left between them. CDR3 in amino acids: CAWSVMGSSYNSPLHF. As DNA, the CDR3 is TGTGCCTGGAGTGTAATGGGGAGCTCCTATAATTCACCCCTCCACTTT.